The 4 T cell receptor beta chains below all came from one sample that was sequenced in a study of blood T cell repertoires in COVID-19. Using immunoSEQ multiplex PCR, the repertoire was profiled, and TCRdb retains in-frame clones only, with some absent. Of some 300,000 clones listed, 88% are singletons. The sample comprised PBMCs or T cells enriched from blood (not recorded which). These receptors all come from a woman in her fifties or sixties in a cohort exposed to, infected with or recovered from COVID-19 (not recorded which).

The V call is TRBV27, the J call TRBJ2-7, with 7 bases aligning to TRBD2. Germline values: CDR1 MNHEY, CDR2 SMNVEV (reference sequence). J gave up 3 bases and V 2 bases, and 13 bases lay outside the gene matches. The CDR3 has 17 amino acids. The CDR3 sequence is CASSLKGGATGGYEQYF. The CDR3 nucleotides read TGTGCCAGCAGTTTAAAGGGAGGGGCAACAGGCGGCTACGAGCAGTACTTC.

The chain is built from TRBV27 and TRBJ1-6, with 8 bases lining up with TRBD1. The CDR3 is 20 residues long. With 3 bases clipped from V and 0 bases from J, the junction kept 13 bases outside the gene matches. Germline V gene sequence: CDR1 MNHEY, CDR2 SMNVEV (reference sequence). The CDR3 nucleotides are TGTGCCAGCAGTTTCCCCGTGGACAGGGCTATAAGCTCCTATAATTCACCCCTCCACTTT. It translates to CASSFPVDRAISSYNSPLHF.

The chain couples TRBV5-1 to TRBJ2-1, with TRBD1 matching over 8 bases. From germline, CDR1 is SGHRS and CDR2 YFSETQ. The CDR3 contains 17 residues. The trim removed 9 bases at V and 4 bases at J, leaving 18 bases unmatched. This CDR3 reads CANSFASGTGMYNEQFF. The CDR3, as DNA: TGCGCCAACTCCTTCGCGTCCGGGACAGGTATGTACAATGAGCAGTTCTTC.

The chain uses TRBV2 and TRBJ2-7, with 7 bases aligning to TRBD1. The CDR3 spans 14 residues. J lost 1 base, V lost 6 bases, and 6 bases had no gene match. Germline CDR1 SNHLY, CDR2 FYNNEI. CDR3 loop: CASRTRDSSYEQYF. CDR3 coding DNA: TGTGCCAGCAGAACCCGGGACAGTTCCTACGAGCAGTACTTC.